The TCR beta chain described here comes from a study of lymphopenia after photon versus proton radiotherapy. Study results and caveats: Photon-treated patients lost naive T cells and TCR diversity; proton-treated stayed stable. Oligoclonal CD8+ Temra expansion after nadir drove photon patients' diversity drop. Larger post-nadir TCR diversity loss correlated inversely with survival in deceased patients.

Using immunoSEQ multiplex PCR, the repertoire was profiled, and TCRdb retains in-frame clones only, with some absent. The sample lists about 30,000 clones, approximately 95% seen once, with about 0.66% in the top ten. This clone showed up just once. Its antigen is undetermined. Germline CDR1 MNHEY, CDR2 SMNVEV (reference sequence). The V gene end was trimmed by 5 bases and the J gene end by 3 bases; junction bases not matched to a gene: 12. There are 18 residues in the CDR3. The starting material was peripheral blood, obtained from a patient treated with photon-based radiotherapy. The source of this sequence is a woman between 50 and 59 years old with cholangiocarcinoma. The rearrangement links TRBV27 to TRBJ2-2; TRBD1 agrees at 10 bases. The CDR3 loop is CASSQTTGTGEHTGELFF. CDR3 DNA sequence: TGTGCCAGCAGTCAAACTACCGGGACAGGGGAGCACACCGGGGAGCTGTTTTTT.